The 9 T cell receptor beta chains presented below share a single source sample, sequenced in a study of OX40 agonist ivuxolimab in advanced cancers. The protocol was immunoSEQ multiplex PCR, while the TCRdb copy is restricted to in-frame clones and leaves out a portion. The sample consists of more than 25,000 clones, approximately 86% of them appearing once. The sample was CD4+ or CD8+ T cells sorted from blood, taken in a trial of the OX40 agonist ivuxolimab. The source of these receptors is an adult with an advanced solid tumor such as melanoma, head and neck, liver or kidney cancer.

The chain recombines TRBV6-6 with TRBJ2-3, with 9 bases that match TRBD1. V shed 8 bases and J 4 bases; nucleotides not matched to a gene: 4. Germline values: CDR1 MNHNY, CDR2 SVGAGI (reference sequence). This CDR3 contains 13 residues. CDR3 nucleotide sequence: TGTGCCAGCGAGGACAGGGGAGCAGATACGCAGTATTTT. Translating it yields CASEDRGADTQYF.

This chain connects TRBV10-3 to TRBJ1-2; D ambiguous. Trimming cost V 0 bases and J 0 bases, with 8 bases left between them. The CDR3 has 15 amino acids. From germline, CDR1 is ENHRY and CDR2 SYGVKD. This chain's CDR3 is CAISESATSNYGYTF. In DNA, the CDR3 is TGTGCCATCAGTGAGTCGGCTACCTCTAACTATGGCTACACCTTC.

CDR3 coding DNA: TGCGCCAGCAGCCTCTATGCAGGGGTCGATGGCTACACCTTC. It yields the protein CASSLYAGVDGYTF. The rearrangement joins TRBV4-1 to TRBJ1-2, with D possibly being TRBD1 (6 bases). The length of the CDR3 is 14 residues. Germline assignment: CDR1 MGHRA and CDR2 YSYEKL. Trimming pared 4 bases from V and 6 bases from J, leaving 15 bases between.

The CDR3 region is CASRTGTGFGYGYTF. In DNA form, the CDR3 reads TGTGCCAGCAGAACCGGGACAGGGTTTGGGTATGGCTACACCTTC. The V gene is TRBV5-6, the J gene TRBJ1-2, with 9 positions matching TRBD1. This CDR3 is 15 amino acids long. The V gene end was trimmed by 5 bases and the J gene end by 5 bases; junction bases not matched to a gene: 10. Germline loops: CDR1 SGHDT, CDR2 YYEEEE.

This clone is classed as medium-sized. J is TRBJ1-2 and V is TRBV25-1; no firm D call. The germline V gene has CDR1 MGHDK and CDR2 SYGVNS. This CDR3 has 12 residues. V was cut by 4 bases and J by 6 bases, with 9 bases left in between. The CDR3 bases are TGTGCCAGCAGTGCGGGAAGAGATGGCTACACCTTC. Protein product: CASSAGRDGYTF.

This clone was observed a handful of times. This chain links TRBV27 with TRBJ1-5, with TRBD1 as a possible D gene (5 bases). This CDR3 region has 14 residues. Per germline, CDR1 MNHEY and CDR2 SMNVEV (reference sequence). Between the trimmed V and J ends, which lost 0 bases and 7 bases, there was a span of 10 bases. The DNA of the CDR3 is TGTGCCAGCAGTTTATCAGGGGTCGGCCAGCCCCAGCATTTT. This gives the protein CASSLSGVGQPQHF.

The chain links TRBV19 to TRBJ2-5; tentatively, D is TRBD2 (6 bases). CDR3 size: 14 residues. V shed 5 bases and J shed 5 bases, with 15 bases lying between them. Germline V gene sequence: CDR1 LNHDA, CDR2 SQIVND (reference sequence). The DNA for the CDR3 is TGTGCCAGTAGTCCCTCGGCAGGAGGGGAGACCCAGTACTTC. Protein product: CASSPSAGGETQYF. Combining the CDR3 with reference TRBV19 and TRBJ2-5 gives the whole variable domain DGGITQSPKYLFRKEGQNVTLSCEQNLNHDAMYWYRQDPGQGLRLIYYSQIVNDFQKGDIAEGYSVSREKKESFPLTVTSAQKNPTAFYLCASSPSAGGETQYFGPGTRLLVL.

The chain links TRBV29-1 to TRBJ2-7, with a weak D call TRBD2 (5 bases). The ends were cut back, 1 base at V and 6 bases at J, with 13 bases in the middle. The CDR3 has 13 amino acids. Germline V gene sequence: CDR1 SQVTM, CDR2 ANQGSEA. The chain's CDR3 is CSVEVRTDTEQYF. The DNA for the CDR3 is TGCAGCGTTGAAGTCCGGACTGACACCGAGCAGTACTTC.

V is TRBV28 and J is TRBJ2-5; tentative D call: TRBD1 (5 bases). CDR3 length: 15 residues. CDR1 is MDHEN, CDR2 SYDVKM, per germline. V lost 8 bases to trimming and J lost 5 bases, with 21 bases between them. The CDR3: CASLPQGQRSETQYF. Here the CDR3 DNA reads TGTGCCAGCCTACCGCAGGGCCAAAGATCGGAGACCCAGTACTTC.